These 16 T cell receptor beta chains were sequenced from one sample in a study of blood T cell repertoires in COVID-19. TCRdb's table, derived via immunoSEQ multiplex PCR, lists solely in-frame clones and lacks some. In the table there are under 200,000 clones, 70% to 85% of which are singletons. Sequencing used PBMCs or T cells enriched from blood (not recorded which). These receptors originate from a woman aged 55-70 years with acute COVID-19.

The gene calls are TRBV27 and TRBJ2-7, with TRBD1 matching 11 bases. Germline CDR1 is MNHEY and CDR2 is SMNVEV (reference sequence). The CDR3 length is 15 residues. With 1 base clipped from V and 3 bases from J, the junction kept 2 bases outside the gene matches. The CDR3 loop is CASSLLGTGGYEQYF. The CDR3 DNA follows: TGTGCCAGCAGTTTATTGGGGACAGGGGGCTACGAGCAGTACTTC.

This clone was picked up one time. The chain has TRBV2 and TRBJ1-1, with D perhaps matching TRBD1 (5 bases). V gave up 3 bases and J gave up 4 bases, with 6 bases separating them. From germline, CDR1 is SNHLY and CDR2 FYNNEI. The CDR3 spans 12 residues. CDR3 sequence (DNA): TGTGCCAGCAGTGACAGGGCCACTGAAGCTTTCTTT. Its translation: CASSDRATEAFF. Looking up the rest from reference TRBV2 and TRBJ1-1 gives the full variable domain: EPEVTQTPSHQVTQMGQEVILRCVPISNHLYFYWYRQILGQKVEFLVSFYNNEISEKSEIFDDQFSVERPDGSNFTLKIRSTKLEDSAMYFCASSDRATEAFFGQGTRLTVV.

This rearrangement joins TRBV3-1 (or the pseudogene TRBV3-2) to TRBJ1-1; D perhaps matches TRBD1 (6 bases). This CDR3 contains 14 residues. Deletions cut 5 bases from V and 2 bases from J, with 12 bases between. CDR1 is LGHDT and CDR2 is YNNKEL in the germline V gene (reference sequence). The CDR3: CASSYRASNTEAFF. CDR3 DNA: TGTGCCAGCAGCTACAGGGCGTCCAACACTGAAGCTTTCTTT.

The V call is TRBV3-1 (or the pseudogene TRBV3-2), the J call TRBJ2-1; the D gene is possibly TRBD2 (6 bases). The V end was cut by 6 bases, the J end by 4 bases, with 19 bases between. CDR1 LGHDT and CDR2 YNNKEL come from the germline V gene (reference sequence). The CDR3 covers 16 residues. This CDR3 reads CASRRHPSAKYNEQFF. The CDR3 DNA reads TGTGCCAGCAGGCGACACCCTAGCGCCAAATACAATGAGCAGTTCTTC.

The chain carries TRBV4-1 and TRBJ1-4, with D possibly being TRBD1 (6 bases). Germline loops: CDR1 MGHRA, CDR2 YSYEKL. The V end was cut by 0 bases, the J end by 7 bases, with 15 bases between. This CDR3 has 16 residues. The CDR3 loop reads CASSQDQGGFGEKLFF. In DNA form, the CDR3 reads TGCGCCAGCAGCCAAGACCAAGGGGGTTTTGGTGAAAAACTGTTTTTT.

This rearrangement joins TRBV19 to TRBJ1-2; D is undetermined. Trimming took off 5 bases at V and 1 base at J, with 20 bases between the two ends. The germline gives CDR1 LNHDA, CDR2 SQIVND (reference sequence). The CDR3 extends over 17 amino acids. The CDR3 loop is CASSLREDPGSNYGYTF. CDR3 DNA: TGTGCCAGTAGTCTCCGGGAGGATCCCGGGAGTAACTATGGCTACACCTTC. The full variable domain, its missing parts supplied by reference TRBV19 and TRBJ1-2, is DGGITQSPKYLFRKEGQNVTLSCEQNLNHDAMYWYRQDPGQGLRLIYYSQIVNDFQKGDIAEGYSVSREKKESFPLTVTSAQKNPTAFYLCASSLREDPGSNYGYTFGSGTRLTVV.

The chain is built from TRBV7-9 and TRBJ2-7; TRBD1 agrees at 10 bases. Germline V gene sequence: CDR1 SEHNR, CDR2 FQNEAQ (reference sequence). CDR3 length: 12 amino acids. The V and J ends lost 7 bases and 5 bases, in that order; junction bases with no gene match: 2. DNA for the CDR3: TGTGCCAGCATCGGACAGGGGGACGAGCAGTACTTC. This codes for CASIGQGDEQYF. The full variable domain, with the rest looked up from reference TRBV7-9 and TRBJ2-7, is DTGVSQNPRHKITKRGQNVTFRCDPISEHNRLYWYRQTLGQGPEFLTYFQNEAQLEKSRLLSDRFSAERPKGSFSTLEIQRTEQGDSAMYLCASIGQGDEQYFGPGTRLTVT.

The rearrangement links TRBV3-1 (or the pseudogene TRBV3-2) to TRBJ2-3; TRBD2 might be the D (5 bases). The V end lost 3 bases, the J end lost 5 bases, and 15 bases lay between the germline ends. The CDR3 is 15 residues long. Germline assignment: CDR1 LGHDT and CDR2 YNNKEL (reference sequence). The CDR3 bases are TGTGCCAGCAGCCATCGTCGGGGAGCTGAAGATACGCAGTATTTT. Its translation is CASSHRRGAEDTQYF.

The chain carries TRBV3-1 (or the pseudogene TRBV3-2) and TRBJ1-1; 7 nucleotides match TRBD1. The germline V gene has CDR1 LGHDT and CDR2 YNNKEL (reference sequence). The V and J ends lost 2 bases and 5 bases, in that order; junction bases with no gene match: 14. The CDR3 has 17 amino acids. For the CDR3, the DNA is TGTGCCAGCAGCCAACCGGACTATCAAGGGGGCTGGACTGAAGCTTTCTTT. Translation gives CASSQPDYQGGWTEAFF.

The chain is built from TRBV29-1 and TRBJ2-1, with 10 nucleotides matching TRBD2. The J segment lost 8 bases and the V segment lost 6 bases, leaving 25 bases of the junction unmatched. Per the germline V gene, CDR1 is SQVTM and CDR2 is ANQGSEA. The length of the CDR3 is 19 residues. The CDR3 coding sequence is TGCAGCGTAGGACTAGCGGCCCGATGGGAGTGGAACAGTGAGGATGAGCAGTTCTTC. Protein sequence: CSVGLAARWEWNSEDEQFF.

Comments on this clone: The sample holds other DNA sequences that translate to the same CDR3. This chain uses TRBV7-2 with TRBJ1-5; D gene uncertain. V was clipped by 1 base and J by 0 bases, with 4 bases between them. The CDR3 sequence is 14 residues long. Germline V gives CDR1 SGHTA, CDR2 FQGNSA. The DNA for the CDR3 is TGTGCCAGCAGCTTAGGTCGTAGCAATCAGCCCCAGCATTTT. This gives the protein CASSLGRSNQPQHF.

The chain carries TRBV6-4 and TRBJ2-2, with 7 bases matching TRBD1. J lost 7 bases, V lost 6 bases, and 11 bases had no gene match. The CDR3 loop spans 15 amino acids. Per germline, CDR1 MRHNA and CDR2 SNTAGT. The CDR3 protein is CASSPGTDGNGELFF. In DNA form, the CDR3 reads TGTGCCAGCAGCCCCGGGACAGACGGGAACGGGGAGCTGTTTTTT.

This chain joins TRBV4-2 and TRBJ2-1; 14 bases are shared with TRBD2. Trimming at V came to 3 bases and at J to 10 bases, leaving 20 bases not matched to a gene. Germline V gives CDR1 LGHNA, CDR2 YNFKEQ. CDR3 length equals 20 residues. The CDR3 loop is CASSHYTTPTSGGASREQFF. The CDR3 nucleotides read TGTGCCAGCAGCCATTATACAACCCCGACTAGCGGGGGGGCTTCGCGAGAGCAGTTCTTC.

This clone has only a few counts. The same CDR3 also results from other DNA sequences found in this sample. The V call is TRBV28, the J call TRBJ2-7, with TRBD2 matching over 7 bases. This CDR3 region has 12 residues. Germline-derived CDR1 and CDR2 are MDHEN and SYDVKM. The trim removed 4 bases at V and 3 bases at J, leaving 0 bases unmatched. CDR3 in amino acids: CASSSGGYEQYV. CDR3 sequence (DNA): TGTGCCAGCAGTTCGGGGGGCTACGAGCAGTACGTC.

The J gene is TRBJ1-5, the V gene TRBV30; no reliable D call. Trimming pared 0 bases from V and 6 bases from J, leaving 9 bases between. Per the germline V gene, CDR1 is GTSNPN and CDR2 is SVGIG (reference sequence). This CDR3 has 13 residues. For the CDR3, the DNA is TGTGCCTGGAGTGTACTCGGGATTCAGCCCCAGCATTTT. As protein: CAWSVLGIQPQHF.

This sequence joins TRBV4-2 and TRBJ2-1; D remains unclear. V was trimmed by 0 bases and J by 6 bases, leaving 12 bases between them. The CDR3 has 15 amino acids. CDR1 and CDR2 (germline): LGHNA, YNFKEQ. The CDR3 sequence: CASSQDGGRGNEQFF. CDR3 nucleotides: TGTGCCAGCAGCCAAGATGGTGGTAGAGGCAATGAGCAGTTCTTC.